This T cell receptor (beta chain) was found in a study of blood T cell repertoires in COVID-19. Study summary: The study drew acute and convalescent COVID-19 samples from the United States, Italy and Spain. In each case, the material was cDNA or gDNA derived from T cells, B-cell-depleted T cells, or PBMCs.

This CDR3 has 15 amino acids. Germline lookup yields CDR1 MGHDK and CDR2 SYGVNS. The V end lost 4 bases, the J end lost 1 base, and 11 bases lay between the germline ends. Participants had their cohort set by participant-reported clinical history. Sequencing used immunoSEQ multiplex PCR; TCRdb keeps in-frame clones, though not all of them. The sample has 400,000 or so clones; 90% are singletons. This clone turned up a few times. The chain is built from TRBV25-1 and TRBJ1-5; possibly TRBD1 for D (5 bases). The TCR comes from a man aged 18 to 29 who had recovered from COVID-19. What was sequenced was PBMCs or T cells enriched from blood (not recorded which). This CDR3 reads CASSAQAGSNQPQHF. CDR3 DNA: TGTGCCAGCAGTGCACAGGCAGGAAGCAATCAGCCCCAGCATTTT.